A selection of T cell receptor beta chains follows, all from one sample in a study of read filtering for tumor transcriptome and immune sequencing. MiXCR, run by TCRdb on the reads, gives a single entry per CDR3 protein. The sample lists approximately 93,000 distinct CDR3 sequences; 20% to 25% were seen once. Sequences were obtained from a population of CD138-negative cells sorted from bone marrow. These receptors were obtained from a donor aged 40 or older with multiple myeloma. Both conserved end residues are part of each CDR3. D genes are given only for firm matches.

TRBJ2-1	TRBV18	TRBD2	CASSPLGTSLNNEQFF
TRBJ1-1	TRBV2	NA	CASRAAGAGTEAFF
TRBJ2-5	TRBV12-3/TRBV12-4	NA	CASSLRGSRQETQYF
TRBJ2-3	TRBV9	NA	CASSPRQTTDTQYF
TRBJ2-2	TRBV2	TRBD2	CASLNAGDTGELFF
TRBJ1-4	TRBV7-8	TRBD1	CASSQNRGRNEKLFF
TRBJ1-1	TRBV5-1	TRBD1	CASSLTGGVTEAFF
TRBJ1-4	TRBV28	NA	CASSFGGTNEKLFF
TRBJ1-1	TRBV29-1	NA	CSVGAGRLTEAFF
TRBJ2-3	TRBV2	NA	CASKQGYVVDTQYF
TRBJ1-1	TRBV12-3/TRBV12-4	TRBD1	CGSSPTGQVRAFF
TRBJ2-1	TRBV29-1	NA	CSVDEGGNPGFF
TRBJ1-1	TRBV28	NA	CASSGPITNTEAFF
TRBJ1-4	TRBV4-1	NA	CASSPKLGGEKLFF
TRBJ1-2	TRBV28	NA	CASSPRTAGGYTF
TRBJ1-1	TRBV20-1	NA	CSASVVVNTEAFF
TRBJ1-4	TRBV4-1	TRBD1	CASSHHGQGGKLFF
TRBJ2-4	TRBV28	TRBD1	CASSPRIFQGENIQYF
TRBJ1-1	TRBV7-2	NA	CASRPQGPNTEAFF
TRBJ1-1	TRBV28	TRBD1	CASSTLGQGDTEAFF
TRBJ2-7	TRBV5-1	NA	CASSLTGRGTYEQYF
TRBJ2-7	TRBV6-5	TRBD2	CASSYSPRGAGEQYF
TRBJ2-7	TRBV5-5	TRBD1	CASSFPGGSYEQYF
TRBJ2-3	TRBV7-2	TRBD1	CASSSGQGRDTQYF
TRBJ1-5	TRBV19	NA	CASSRASQLQLGDPPQHF
TRBJ2-1	TRBV7-6	NA	CAASVGLSYNEQFF
TRBJ2-3	TRBV2	NA	CASRVGGTTDTQYF
TRBJ2-1	TRBV7-6	NA	CASSLLTASYNEQFF
TRBJ2-5	TRBV12-3/TRBV12-4	NA	CASSKQGGETQYF